The subject of this entry is one T cell receptor (beta chain). Which antigen it targets is not known. No base qualities exist here, and no much larger clone lies one base off it. The sample comes from a study of cytomegalovirus exposure and HLA in healthy donors (dated by TCRdb to between 2016 and 2019). Concerning the study at large: According to an earlier analysis of a few hundred of the donors, some 170 million T cells yielded 120 million or so unique TCR beta sequences and approximately 300 Gb of sequence data. The study was designed to test whether signatures of past pathogen exposure could be identified by cataloging public T cell receptors. A later genetic analysis used genome-wide SNP genotypes for about 65% of the 666 donors, treating that subset as a discovery cohort. In addition to the first cohort of 650 to 800 subjects, a separate validation cohort of approximately 130 different subjects was used. The study used immunosequencing to profile the T cell repertoires of hundreds of subjects and linked those repertoires to cytomegalovirus serostatus. The genetic ancestry cluster associated with self-reported Caucasian donors included around 76% of the 300 to 450 genotyped donors. Roughly 300 gigabases of sequencing data and tens of millions of unique TCR sequences were included in an early release covering 500 to 750 HLA-typed donors. All discovery cohort repertoires had been generated on a single sequencing platform. Because of strong linkage in the cohort, a few DR-DQ haplotypes were treated as single units for association and clustering. Typing coverage differed by locus: A, B, C, DRB1 and DQB1 were typed in roughly 629-630 donors, DQA1 in about 550, DPA1 in 600 to 610, and DPB1 in just under 490. An earlier analysis of 587 of the donors used high-throughput TCR beta sequencing to judge whether each TCR beta V gene segment behaved as functional or pseudogenic. High-throughput TCR immunosequencing, statistical association of individual TCRs with disease status, and machine learning were combined to predict cytomegalovirus infection status. Alongside the repertoire data, information on donor age, sex, ethnicity and CMV serostatus was compiled. Among almost 400 genotyped donors of the cohort, an average of 235,054 unique TCR beta nucleotide sequences were sequenced per donor, roughly a sixth of them non-productive. HLA typing included class I and class II loci at four-digit resolution. The later analysis used no new phenotypic data to find candidate immune exposures, relying instead on TCR beta sequences and their occurrence across donors. A later analysis re-analyzed previously published TCR beta repertoires from roughly 630 donors and added high-resolution HLA genotyping to study TCR occurrence patterns.

Library preparation was by the immunoSEQ multiplex PCR assay. A mixture of 60 forward primers for TCR Vbeta segments and 13 reverse primers for TCR Jbeta segments was used in the multiplex PCR. Amplification of the CDR3 region of rearranged TCR beta genes was performed with a multiplex PCR assay on genomic DNA. The amplified TCR beta libraries were sequenced on the Illumina HiSeq System as 87-base-pair reads. As for the authors' bioinformatics: In a later analysis, 70 million to 95 million unique TCR beta chains were counted across the approximately 620 repertoires, and about 9.9 million of these chains were shared by at least two donors. A nearest-neighbor algorithm error-corrected the raw reads and collapsed the reads into unique sequences, merging closely related sequences to remove PCR and sequencing errors. Alignment of CDR3 sequences to IMGT reference sequences was used to assign V, D and J gene segments. For a sequence to be retained, at least a six-nucleotide match to both a V gene segment and a J gene segment was required. A rearrangement counted as productive if the CDR3 had no stop codons and remained in frame with V and J, and every other rearrangement counted as non-productive. CDR3 was defined by IMGT convention, running from the second conserved V-encoded cysteine to the conserved J-encoded phenylalanine. Sequences without an unambiguous match to a single V gene segment were excluded from the earlier analysis of 587 of the donors. An earlier analysis of 550 to 650 of the donors classified V segments as functional when productive rearrangements were above 56.7% and as segregating when the standard deviation between donors was above 5%. A statistical classification framework was built for diagnosing cytomegalovirus status from the catalog of TCR beta chain sequences. V and J gene assignment, in a later analysis, came from comparing TCR nucleotide sequences with IMGT/GENE-DB human TR gene sequences. The TCRdist pipeline was used in a later analysis to assign CDR3 sequences and most-parsimonious VDJ recombination scenarios. A later analysis defined each TCR beta chain by its CDR3 amino acid sequence plus V-gene family, and excluded reads lacking a unique V-gene family. As a way to deal with suspected cross-contamination and a sequencing artifact, a later analysis dropped roughly 620 nucleotide sequences that were highly shared and had low generation probability. A later analysis calculated a clonal expansion index for each public chain from normalized within-repertoire ranks of inferred template counts. A later analysis computed generation probabilities with a VDJ recombination model fitted to out-of-frame rearrangements, and checked the results against IGoR. In a later analysis, hypergeometric tests were used to score TCR-TCR, TCR-HLA and TCR-CMV co-occurrence, with a repertoire-size bias correction applied to TCR pairs. False discovery rates were estimated in a later analysis by permuting HLA or CMV assignments 20 times. In a later analysis, co-occurring TCRs were grouped with DBSCAN, and TCRdist sequence similarity was added when clustering was performed within HLA-allele-positive subsets. For co-occurrence clustering, repertoires with fewer than 30,000 or more than 120,000 public chains were excluded, along with roughly 5 repertoires with anomalous nucleotide sharing. TCRdb carries this immuneACCESS record with in-frame sequences only. Its versions omit some clonotypes, under half of them owing to an unresolved V gene in the studies checked, with the rest unexplained. That table is the source of V, J and clone size, and D and trimming were worked out from the DNA. The sample has about 150,000 clones on record, about 74% of them singletons. Around 3.6% of the sample goes to the ten largest clones.

The cohort was made up of around 720 healthy bone marrow donors. Cohort members were all nominally healthy when sampled, although unrecorded immune exposures were likely present. The donor tested CMV seronegative and was one of the 352 seronegative cohort members. Every donor gave a peripheral blood sample, and the peripheral blood mononuclear cells from that sample were used for TCR beta sequencing. Genomic DNA was extracted from the blood cell samples with the Qiagen DNeasy Blood Extraction Kit. Summary of the overall study and its limitations: Only TCR beta chains were sequenced in this cohort, and the absence of alpha or paired-chain data limited detectable features. Broadly in line with IMGT annotations, most TCR beta V segments showed up in productive rearrangements about 87% or about 30% of the time in an earlier analysis of under 700 of the donors. Sequencing depth was assumed to be roughly uniform across donors in the presence/absence analyses, though that assumption may not hold. Correlated functional status among segregating V segments might be attributable to linkage disequilibrium, but an unknown experimental factor could not be ruled out. The only immune exposure information available for the cohort was CMV serostatus. The 87-base-pair reads could not distinguish some IMGT-functional V segments, including TRBV6-2 and TRBV6-3, so those segments were excluded. Because counts were too low, 15 to 20 rarely observed V segments, including chromosome 9 orphons, were left out of the earlier analysis of some 640 of the donors. In a later analysis, most CMV-associated TCR beta chains were found to appear HLA-restricted, with HLA associations seemingly driven largely by CMV exposure. Across donors, most TCR sequences were observed very rarely, whereas some public TCRs were present in many individuals. In a later analysis, TCR association rates were found to vary across HLA loci, with the most associated TCRs seen for DRB1 alleles and the fewest for HLA-C alleles. A total of 150 or so TCR beta chains were listed by the study as associated with cytomegalovirus. When HLA alleles, especially DR and DQ, strongly co-occurred, TCR associations were difficult to assign to individual alleles. A further reported finding was that TCR beta sequences accurately predicted the HLA-A and HLA-B alleles for most subjects in the first cohort. The classifier was reported to diagnose cytomegalovirus status with high specificity and sensitivity in both the original cohort and the validation cohort. According to a later genetic analysis, donors in an Asian-associated ancestry cluster had fewer N-insertions in productive TCRs than the approximately 710-donor mean. Because some donors lacked HLA typing at each locus, the association tests relied only on the typed subset. A cluster of highly shared sequence variants was judged likely to represent a technical artifact of the sequencing pipeline. According to a later analysis, parvovirus B19, influenza, CMV and Epstein-Barr virus appeared linked to several top co-occurrence clusters. Compared with equally common non-associated chains, HLA-associated TCR beta chains in a later analysis were more clonally expanded and had lower generation probabilities. In vitro tests confirmed that a few of the cytomegalovirus-associated TCR beta chains recognize cytomegalovirus antigens. A later genetic analysis associated a missense DCLRE1C variant with V-gene and J-gene trimming of TCR beta chains, and an independent cohort replicated the association. According to the authors, the approach could potentially be generalized to other disease states and immunological phenotypes. In a later analysis, some 18,000 TCR beta sequences were associated with specific HLA alleles at a false discovery rate of 0.05.

CDR1 and CDR2, per the germline V gene, are MDHEN and SYDVKM. Measured from the cysteine to the phenylalanine, the CDR3 is 9 residues long. Only CDR3 DNA is held: 27 bases, read in frame from base 1. Sequencing was done on a sample of PBMCs. The chain uses TRBV28 and TRBJ1-4, with the identity of the D gene unclear. The sequence was obtained from a middle-aged woman in good health and CMV-seronegative. The CDR3 loop reads CGGREKLFF. The DNA sequence reads TGTGGAGGGCGGGAAAAACTGTTTTTT.